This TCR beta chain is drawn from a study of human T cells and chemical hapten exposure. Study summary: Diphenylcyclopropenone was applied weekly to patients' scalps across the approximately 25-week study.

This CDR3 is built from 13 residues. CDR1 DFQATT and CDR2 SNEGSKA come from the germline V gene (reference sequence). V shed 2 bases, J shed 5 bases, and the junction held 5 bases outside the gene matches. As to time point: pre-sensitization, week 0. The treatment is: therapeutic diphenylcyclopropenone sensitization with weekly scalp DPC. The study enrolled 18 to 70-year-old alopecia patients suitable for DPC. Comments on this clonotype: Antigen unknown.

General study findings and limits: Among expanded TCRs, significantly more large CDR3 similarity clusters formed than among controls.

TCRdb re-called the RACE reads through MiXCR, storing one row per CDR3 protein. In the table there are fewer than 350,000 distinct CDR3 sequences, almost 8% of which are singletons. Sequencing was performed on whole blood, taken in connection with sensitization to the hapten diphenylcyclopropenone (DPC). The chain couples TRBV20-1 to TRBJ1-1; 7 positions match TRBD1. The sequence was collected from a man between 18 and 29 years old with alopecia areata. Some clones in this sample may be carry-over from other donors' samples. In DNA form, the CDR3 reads TGCAGTGCTAGATCTACAGGGGAGACTGAAGCTTTCTTT. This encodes CSARSTGETEAFF.